Sequencing of this T cell receptor (beta chain) was carried out in a study of cytomegalovirus exposure and HLA in healthy donors. Study-wide results and caveats: In vitro testing confirmed a few CMV-associated chains as specific for CMV antigens.

This clone showed up just a few times. Antigen: not known. The PCR made use of 60 Vbeta and 13 Jbeta primers. Authors' processing steps: Later reanalysis found about 78 million unique TCR beta chains, about 10 million of them shared. Data came from immunoSEQ multiplex PCR; TCRdb stores just in-frame clones and leaves some out. The DNA gave D and trimming, while V, J and clone size come from that table. Of about 120,000 clones in the sample, around 75% were seen once. Germline CDR1 MGHDK, CDR2 SYGVNS. There are 16 residues in the CDR3. Trimming at V came to 5 bases and at J to 0 bases, leaving 10 bases not matched to a gene.

The clonotype originates from a woman between 18 and 30 years old in good health and CMV-seronegative. The V and J genes are TRBV25-1 and TRBJ2-7, with 7 positions matching TRBD1. Sequences were obtained from PBMCs. CDR3 coding DNA: TGTGCCAGCAGTACACCATCCACAGGGGACTCCTACGAGCAGTACTTC. Protein sequence: CASSTPSTGDSYEQYF.